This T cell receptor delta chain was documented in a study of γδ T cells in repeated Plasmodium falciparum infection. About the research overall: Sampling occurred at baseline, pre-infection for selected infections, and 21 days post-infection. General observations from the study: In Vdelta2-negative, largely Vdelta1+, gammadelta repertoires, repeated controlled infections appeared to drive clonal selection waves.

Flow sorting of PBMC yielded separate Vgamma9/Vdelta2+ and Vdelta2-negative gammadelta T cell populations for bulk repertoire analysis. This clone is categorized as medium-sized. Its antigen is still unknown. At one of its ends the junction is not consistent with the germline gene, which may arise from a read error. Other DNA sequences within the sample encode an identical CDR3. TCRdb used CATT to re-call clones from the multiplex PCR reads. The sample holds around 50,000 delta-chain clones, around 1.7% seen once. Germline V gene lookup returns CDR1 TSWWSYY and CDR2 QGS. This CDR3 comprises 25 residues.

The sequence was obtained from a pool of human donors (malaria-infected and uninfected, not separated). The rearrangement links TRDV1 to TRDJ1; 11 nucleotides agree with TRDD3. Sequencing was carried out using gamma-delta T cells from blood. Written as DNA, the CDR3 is TGTGCTCTTGGGGAACAAAGTATCAGGTACCCCATTGTGGGGGATACGTTCAGGTACACCGATAAACTCACCTTT. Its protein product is CALGEQSIRYPIVGDTFRYTDKLTF.